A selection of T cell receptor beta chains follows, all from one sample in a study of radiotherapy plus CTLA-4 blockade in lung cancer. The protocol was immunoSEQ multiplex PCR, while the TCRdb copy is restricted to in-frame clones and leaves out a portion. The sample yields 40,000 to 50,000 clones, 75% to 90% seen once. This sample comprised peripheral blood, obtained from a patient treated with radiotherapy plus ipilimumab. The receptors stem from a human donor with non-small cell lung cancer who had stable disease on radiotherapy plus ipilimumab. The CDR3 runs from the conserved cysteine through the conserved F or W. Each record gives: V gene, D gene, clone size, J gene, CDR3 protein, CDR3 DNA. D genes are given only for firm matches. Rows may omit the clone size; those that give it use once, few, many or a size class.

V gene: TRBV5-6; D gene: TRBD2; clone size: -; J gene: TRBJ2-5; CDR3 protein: CASSPGGLAGQETQYF; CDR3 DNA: TGTGCCAGCAGCCCCGGGGGACTAGCGGGCCAGGAGACCCAGTACTTC
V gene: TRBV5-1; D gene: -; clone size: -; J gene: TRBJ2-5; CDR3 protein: CASSLGLVNQETQYF; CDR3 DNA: TGCGCCAGCAGCTTGGGACTAGTCAACCAAGAGACCCAGTACTTC
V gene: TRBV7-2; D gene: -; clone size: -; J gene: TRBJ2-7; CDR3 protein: CASSPMMSSSYEQYF; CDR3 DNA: TGTGCCAGCAGCCCTATGATGTCAAGCTCCTACGAGCAGTACTTC
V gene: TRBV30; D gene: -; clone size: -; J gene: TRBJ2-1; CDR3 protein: CAWIVSYNEQFF; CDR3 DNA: TGTGCCTGGATTGTTTCATACAATGAGCAGTTCTTC
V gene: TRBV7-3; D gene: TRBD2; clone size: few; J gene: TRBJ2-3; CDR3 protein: CASSLTARGGSSDTQYF; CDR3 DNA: TGTGCCAGCAGCTTAACCGCCCGGGGCGGGAGCTCAGATACGCAGTATTTT
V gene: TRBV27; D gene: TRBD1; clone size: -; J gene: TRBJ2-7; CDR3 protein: CASSPGQNEQYF; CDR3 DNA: TGTGCCAGCAGCCCGGGACAGAACGAGCAGTACTTC
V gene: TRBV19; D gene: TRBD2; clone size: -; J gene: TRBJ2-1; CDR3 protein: CASSTRYSAAGGQNEQFF; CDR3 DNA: TGTGCCAGTAGTACCCGTTATTCGGCAGCGGGAGGTCAAAATGAGCAGTTCTTC
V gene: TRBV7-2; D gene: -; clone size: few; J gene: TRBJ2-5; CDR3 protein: CASSDGLPYQETQYF; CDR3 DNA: TGTGCCAGCAGCGATGGACTACCGTACCAAGAGACCCAGTACTTC
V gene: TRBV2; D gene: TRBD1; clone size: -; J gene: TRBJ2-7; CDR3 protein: CASWAGTGSYEQYF; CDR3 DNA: TGTGCCAGTTGGGCCGGGACAGGCTCCTACGAGCAGTACTTC
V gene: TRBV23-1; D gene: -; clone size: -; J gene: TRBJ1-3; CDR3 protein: CASSHFPSGTPNRNTIYF; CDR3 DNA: TGCGCCAGCAGTCATTTTCCCAGCGGCACCCCTAATCGGAACACCATATATTTT
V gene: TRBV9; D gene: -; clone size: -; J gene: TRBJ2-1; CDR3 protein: CASRGRRIEQFF; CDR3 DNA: TGTGCCAGCCGGGGGAGGCGGATTGAGCAGTTCTTC
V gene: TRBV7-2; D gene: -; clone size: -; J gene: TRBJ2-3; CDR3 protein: CASSLDSGTDTQYF; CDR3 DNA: TGTGCCAGCAGCTTAGATAGTGGCACAGATACGCAGTATTTT
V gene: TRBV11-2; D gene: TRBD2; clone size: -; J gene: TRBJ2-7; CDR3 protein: CASSVGLAGVPYEQYF; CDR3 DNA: TGTGCCAGCAGCGTGGGACTAGCGGGAGTCCCCTACGAGCAGTACTTC
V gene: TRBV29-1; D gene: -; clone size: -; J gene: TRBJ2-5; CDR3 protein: CSTGQETQYF; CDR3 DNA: TGCAGCACAGGGCAAGAGACCCAGTACTTC